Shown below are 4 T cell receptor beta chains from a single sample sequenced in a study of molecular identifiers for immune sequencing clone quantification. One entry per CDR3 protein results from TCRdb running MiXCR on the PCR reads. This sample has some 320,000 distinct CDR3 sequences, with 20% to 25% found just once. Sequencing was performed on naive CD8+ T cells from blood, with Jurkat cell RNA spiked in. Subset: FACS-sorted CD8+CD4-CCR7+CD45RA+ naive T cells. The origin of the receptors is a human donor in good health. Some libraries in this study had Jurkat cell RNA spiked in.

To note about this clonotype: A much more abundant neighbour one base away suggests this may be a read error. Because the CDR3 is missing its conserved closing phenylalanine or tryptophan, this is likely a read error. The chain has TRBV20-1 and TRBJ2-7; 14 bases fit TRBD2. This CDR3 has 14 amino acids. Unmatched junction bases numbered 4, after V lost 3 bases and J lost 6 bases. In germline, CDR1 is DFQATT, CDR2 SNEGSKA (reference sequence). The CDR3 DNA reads TGCAGTGCTAGGGGGACTAGCGGGAGTGCCGAGCAGTACTCC. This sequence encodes CSARGTSGSAEQYS.

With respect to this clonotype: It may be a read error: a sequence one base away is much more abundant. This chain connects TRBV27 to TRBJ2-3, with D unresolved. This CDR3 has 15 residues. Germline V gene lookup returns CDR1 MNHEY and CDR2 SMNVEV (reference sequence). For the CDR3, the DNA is TGTGTCAGCAGTTTAAAGTCCCGGTTCTTCCCTACGCAGTATTTT. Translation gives CVSSLKSRFFPTQYF.

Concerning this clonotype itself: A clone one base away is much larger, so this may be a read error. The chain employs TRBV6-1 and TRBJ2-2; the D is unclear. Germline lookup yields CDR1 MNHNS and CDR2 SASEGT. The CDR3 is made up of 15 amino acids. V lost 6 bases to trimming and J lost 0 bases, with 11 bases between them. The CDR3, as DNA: TGTGCCAGCAGGCTAGTGGATACGAACACCGGGGAGCTGTTTTTT. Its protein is CASRLVDTNTGELFF.

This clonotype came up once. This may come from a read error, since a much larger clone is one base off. CDR3 DNA sequence: TGTGCCAGCAGCTTCACAGGGGGCGCCAACTATGGCTACGCCTTC. Its protein product is CASSFTGGANYGYAF. This rearrangement joins TRBV28 to TRBJ1-2; 9 nucleotides match TRBD1. The CDR3 totals 15 residues. Germline CDR1 reads MDHEN; CDR2 reads SYDVKM.